These 20 T cell receptor beta chains were sequenced from one sample in a study of circulating and synovial CD4+ cells in juvenile arthritis. Produced via immunoSEQ multiplex PCR; TCRdb's table is partial and in-frame only. The sample lists 2,200 or so clones; 90% to 95% were seen once. The specimen was HLA-DR+ CD4+ T cells from blood. Subset here: circulating pathogenic-like lymphocytes, sorted as HLA-DR+CD14-CD3+CD4+CD25low/- blood T cells. Source of these receptors: a human donor with juvenile idiopathic arthritis.

Turning to this clone: The sample contains more than one DNA sequence encoding this CDR3. This chain links TRBV9 with TRBJ1-6, with a tentative D call TRBD1 (5 bases). With 0 bases removed from V and 7 bases from J, the gap between germline ends came to 11 bases. There are 15 residues in the CDR3. Per the germline V gene, CDR1 is SGDLS and CDR2 is YYNGEE. The CDR3 DNA follows: TGTGCCAGCAGCGTAGAGGGGCGGACGAATTCACCCCTCCACTTT. It specifies CASSVEGRTNSPLHF.

V is TRBV7-9 and J is TRBJ2-3; 7 positions agree with TRBD1. The germline V gene encodes CDR1 SEHNR and CDR2 FQNEAQ (reference sequence). This CDR3 region has 13 residues. Trimming at V came to 10 bases and at J to 4 bases, leaving 8 bases not matched to a gene. The CDR3 nucleotides are TGTGCCACAAACAGGGGTGGAGCAGATACGCAGTATTTT. It translates to CATNRGGADTQYF.

The table lists this clone with a few counts. The gene calls are TRBV27 and TRBJ2-2; tentative D call: TRBD1 (6 bases). CDR3 size: 14 residues. CDR1 and CDR2 (germline): MNHEY, SMNVEV (reference sequence). With 7 bases removed from V and 5 bases from J, the gap between germline ends came to 14 bases. The CDR3 reads CASNYRVGTGELFF. CDR3 DNA sequence: TGTGCCAGCAACTACAGGGTGGGTACCGGGGAGCTGTTTTTT.

This chain joins TRBV5-6 and TRBJ1-5; weak D call: TRBD1 (5 bases). Trimming removed 4 bases from V and 4 bases from J, with 15 bases in between. This CDR3 is 15 amino acids long. From germline, CDR1 is SGHDT and CDR2 YYEEEE. DNA for the CDR3: TGTGCCAGCAGCCTCGGGGGGGGTATTAATCAGCCCCAGCATTTT. Its protein is CASSLGGGINQPQHF.

This rearrangement joins TRBV5-1 to TRBJ2-1; 13 nucleotides agree with TRBD2. V shed 0 bases, J shed 10 bases, and the junction held 13 bases outside the gene matches. In germline, CDR1 is SGHRS, CDR2 YFSETQ. CDR3 length equals 18 residues. In DNA, the CDR3 is TGCGCCAGCAGCTTGGGACTAGCGGGGGGCCCACCGAGCGGGGAGCAGTTCTTC. Protein: CASSLGLAGGPPSGEQFF.

V is TRBV29-1 and J is TRBJ2-4; 8 bases fit TRBD1. The CDR3 loop spans 13 amino acids. Germline values: CDR1 SQVTM, CDR2 ANQGSEA. The junction had 4 bases not matched to a gene; V was cut back by 3 bases and J by 6 bases. CDR3 sequence reads: CSVDQGAGNIQYF. The CDR3 DNA is TGCAGCGTTGATCAGGGGGCTGGAAACATTCAGTACTTC.

The chain has TRBV28 and TRBJ2-7; 8 positions agree with TRBD1. CDR3 size: 15 residues. The germline CDR1 and CDR2 sequences are MDHEN and SYDVKM. With V trimmed by 4 bases and J by 3 bases, 8 bases remained unmatched. In DNA, the CDR3 is TGTGCCAGCAGTTCTTCCAGGGGGCGCGGCTACGAGCAGTACTTC. This encodes CASSSSRGRGYEQYF.

The V gene is TRBV15, the J gene TRBJ2-2, with 9 bases aligning to TRBD1. V was clipped by 0 bases and J by 2 bases; unmatched bases: 19. Germline loops: CDR1 LNHNV, CDR2 YYDKDF (reference sequence). This CDR3 spans 22 amino acids. The CDR3 sequence: CATSRDLGSYTMGQGNTGELFF. CDR3 coding DNA: TGTGCCACCAGCAGAGATCTTGGTTCGTACACGATGGGACAGGGCAACACCGGGGAGCTGTTTTTT.

The chain carries TRBV27 and TRBJ2-1, with a possible D match to TRBD1 (5 bases). CDR1 is MNHEY and CDR2 is SMNVEV in the germline V gene (reference sequence). This CDR3 region has 14 residues. Trimming pared 2 bases from V and 3 bases from J, leaving 8 bases between. This chain's CDR3 is CASSLSQGYNEQFF. In nucleotides, the CDR3 is TGTGCCAGCAGTTTAAGCCAGGGCTACAATGAGCAGTTCTTC.

The chain uses TRBV18 and TRBJ2-6, with a possible D match to TRBD2 (5 bases). The CDR3 totals 21 residues. V was clipped by 2 bases and J by 2 bases, with 25 bases between them. The germline CDR1 and CDR2 sequences are KGHSH and LQKENI. CDR3 region: CASSPTPGNSNNKPGANVLTF. As DNA, the CDR3 is TGTGCCAGCTCACCAACCCCGGGGAACTCTAACAACAAGCCTGGGGCCAACGTCCTGACTTTC.

With regard to this clone: This CDR3 is also generated by other DNA sequences in the sample. V is TRBV6-1 and J is TRBJ1-6; a weak D match, TRBD1 (6 bases). Deletions cut 5 bases from V and 13 bases from J, with 21 bases between. The CDR3 has 15 residues. Germline CDR1 reads MNHNS; CDR2 reads SASEGT. The CDR3 nucleotides read TGTGCCAGCAGTTCTCGACAGGTCTTAAACTCCCCCCTCCACTTT. This sequence encodes CASSSRQVLNSPLHF.

The chain carries TRBV6-1 and TRBJ1-5, with TRBD1 matching over 8 bases. CDR1 is MNHNS and CDR2 is SASEGT in the germline V gene. The J segment lost 2 bases and the V segment lost 2 bases, leaving 5 bases of the junction unmatched. The CDR3 runs 16 residues. Here the CDR3 reads CASSESPQGGNQPQHF. As DNA, the CDR3 is TGTGCCAGCAGTGAATCCCCACAGGGGGGCAATCAGCCCCAGCATTTT.

The CDR3 protein is CASSQKPGLASYNEQFF. CDR3 DNA: TGCGCCAGCAGCCAAAAACCGGGACTAGCGAGCTACAATGAGCAGTTCTTC. The V call is TRBV4-1, the J call TRBJ2-1; 10 bases agree with TRBD2. Unmatched junction bases numbered 7, after V lost 2 bases and J lost 3 bases. This CDR3 is 17 amino acids long. The V gene's germline CDR1 is MGHRA and CDR2 YSYEKL.

The chain recombines TRBV30 with TRBJ1-1; 10 bases match TRBD1. The germline V gene encodes CDR1 GTSNPN and CDR2 SVGIG (reference sequence). This CDR3 spans 13 amino acids. Germline trimming cut 3 bases from V and 6 bases from J; bases unmatched to any gene: 4. CDR3 sequence (DNA): TGTGCCTGGAGCGGACAGGGGGGCGCTGAAGCTTTCTTT. Its translation: CAWSGQGGAEAFF.

The chain links TRBV6-5 to TRBJ2-7; TRBD1 matches 10 bases. The CDR3 contains 13 residues. The V gene end was trimmed by 6 bases and the J gene end by 7 bases; junction bases not matched to a gene: 6. Germline loops: CDR1 MNHEY, CDR2 SVGAGI. The CDR3: CASRPGQGGEQYF. The CDR3 nucleotides read TGTGCCAGCAGACCTGGACAGGGGGGAGAGCAGTACTTC.

The chain employs TRBV7-9 and TRBJ2-3; tentative D call: TRBD2 (6 bases). Trimming took 7 bases from V and 4 from J, leaving 12 bases between them. This CDR3 is built from 13 residues. The germline gives CDR1 SEHNR, CDR2 FQNEAQ (reference sequence). The DNA for the CDR3 is TGTGCCAGCAACCATGGAGGGGCAGATACGCAGTATTTT. Translating gives CASNHGGADTQYF.

As to this clone: Germline and junction disagree at one end, which may indicate a read error. The V gene is TRBV5-1, the J gene TRBJ1-1; TRBD1 matches at 7 bases. The CDR3 extends over 14 amino acids. CDR1 is SGHRS, CDR2 YFSETQ, per germline. The CDR3 here is CASSSTGSNPEAFF. The DNA for the CDR3 is TGCGCCAGCAGCTCGACAGGGTCGAACCCTGAAGCTTTCTTT.

V and J are TRBV28 and TRBJ2-5; the match to TRBD2 covers 7 bases. Trimming cost V 5 bases and J 4 bases; bases outside gene matches: 10. This CDR3 is built from 15 residues. From germline, CDR1 is MDHEN and CDR2 SYDVKM. The CDR3 is CASSLSQGGGETQYF. CDR3 sequence (DNA): TGTGCCAGCAGTCTCTCCCAGGGCGGGGGAGAGACCCAGTACTTC.

The chain recombines TRBV7-2 with TRBJ1-2; 8 bases line up with TRBD1. Germline V gene data show CDR1 as SGHTA and CDR2 as FQGNSA. V was pared by 7 bases and J by 4 bases, with 2 bases of the junction left unmatched. The CDR3 consists of 12 residues. Here the CDR3 reads CASTDRVYGYTF. Here the CDR3 DNA reads TGTGCCAGCACGGACAGGGTCTATGGCTACACCTTC.

The gene calls are TRBV28 and TRBJ2-1; 7 positions match TRBD1. This CDR3 contains 15 residues. Per germline, CDR1 MDHEN and CDR2 SYDVKM. Trimming cost V 2 bases and J 12 bases; bases outside gene matches: 13. As DNA, the CDR3 is TGTGCCAGCAGTTTAACCCCGACAGGGCGATTTTGGCAGTTCTTC. It translates to CASSLTPTGRFWQFF. Based on the CDR3 plus reference TRBV28 and TRBJ2-1, the full variable domain is DVKVTQSSRYLVKRTGEKVFLECVQDMDHENMFWYRQDPGLGLRLIYFSYDVKMKEKGDIPEGYSVSREKKERFSLILESASTNQTSMYLCASSLTPTGRFWQFFGPGTRLTVL.